This T cell receptor beta chain derives from a study of T-cell memory formation after mild COVID-19 (dated by TCRdb to the early 2020s). Describing the broader study: TCR sequence clusters from the two donors were found to be largely donor specific. Longitudinal TCRalpha and TCRbeta repertoire sequencing tracked T-cell clones expanding and contracting after mild COVID-19 in a couple of donors. The cohort comprised two young, previously healthy adult volunteers, one female and one male. Results and caveats for the whole study, not just this receptor: From day 15 to 85, contracting clones showed balanced CD4/CD8 phenotypes, whereas a second wave of clones that expanded from day 15 to 37 leaned towards CD4+. The detection of some responding clones in pre-infection memory suggests that pre-existing cross-reactive memory T cells joined the SARS-CoV-2 response. Only a couple of mild cases were covered by the study, and larger cohorts that include severe cases with pre-infection samples were considered necessary. The second-wave clones that peaked on day 37 were not confirmed to be SARS-CoV-2 specific. Contracting CD4+ clones were located mainly in the CM and EM memory subsets, whereas CD8+ clones were found to be enriched in EMRA.

Sequencing took place on an Illumina NovaSeq 6000. TCRalpha and TCRbeta cDNA libraries were constructed by 5'RACE with constant-segment primers, with sample barcodes and unique molecular identifiers being introduced. Trizol reagent was used to extract RNA from every sample. Library amplification was performed in two PCR steps, and a second sample barcode and Illumina TruSeq adapters were introduced in the second step. Sequencing of libraries was performed on an Illumina NovaSeq with 2 x 150 bp paired-end reads. The authors processed their data as follows. The reads were demultiplexed and collapsed into UMI-guided consensus sequences using migec v1.2.7. Using mixcr v2.1.11, UMI consensuses were aligned to TRA and TRB V and J templates and then assembled into clonotypes. A clonotype was counted as expanded or contracted only if both edgeR and NoisET called the change significant, with noise models trained on biological replicates. For edgeR calls, the cutoffs were a false discovery rate-adjusted p below 0.01 and a log2 fold-change threshold of 1. As an exploratory analysis of dynamics, max-normalized trajectories of the 1000 most abundant clonotypes were examined by PCA with hierarchical clustering. The CD4 or CD8 phenotype of responding clones was assigned using the separately sequenced CD4+ and CD8+ repertoires. TCRdb reprocessing: public reads trimmed at Q25 with fastp, clones called with MiXCR, in-frame beta chains kept. Rows with a matching CDR3 protein are joined into one entry that keeps the most common DNA and genes. These V and J calls are TCRdb output, not the study's own analysis. The sample records roughly 200,000 distinct CDR3 sequences, approximately 16% of which are singletons. The ten top clones hold 2% to 3% of the sample.

The CDR3 runs 14 amino acids, cysteine and phenylalanine included. Just the 42-base CDR3 DNA is kept, in frame starting at base 1. A distance of 13 bases separates the germline ends of V and J, which lose 4 bases and 4 bases respectively. CDR1 and CDR2, looked up from the germline V gene, are SGHTA and FQGNSA. A note on this clonotype: Its antigen is unknown. One base away there is no much larger clone; base qualities are not given.

Ficoll-Paque density gradient centrifugation was the method used to isolate PBMCs. Sequencing used PBMCs or a T cell subset sorted from them (not recorded which). This sequence was found in an adult woman who had mild COVID-19 (a few samples of this study predate the infection). The sample titles of this study are shuffled in the database, so cell type and time point are left out; the donor was told from shared clones. Recombination connected TRBV7-2 to TRBJ1-2, with no D gene named confidently. The DNA is as follows: TGTGCCAGCAGCTCCCCGGTTGGCGGCTATGGCTACACCTTC. It is translated as CASSSPVGGYGYTF.